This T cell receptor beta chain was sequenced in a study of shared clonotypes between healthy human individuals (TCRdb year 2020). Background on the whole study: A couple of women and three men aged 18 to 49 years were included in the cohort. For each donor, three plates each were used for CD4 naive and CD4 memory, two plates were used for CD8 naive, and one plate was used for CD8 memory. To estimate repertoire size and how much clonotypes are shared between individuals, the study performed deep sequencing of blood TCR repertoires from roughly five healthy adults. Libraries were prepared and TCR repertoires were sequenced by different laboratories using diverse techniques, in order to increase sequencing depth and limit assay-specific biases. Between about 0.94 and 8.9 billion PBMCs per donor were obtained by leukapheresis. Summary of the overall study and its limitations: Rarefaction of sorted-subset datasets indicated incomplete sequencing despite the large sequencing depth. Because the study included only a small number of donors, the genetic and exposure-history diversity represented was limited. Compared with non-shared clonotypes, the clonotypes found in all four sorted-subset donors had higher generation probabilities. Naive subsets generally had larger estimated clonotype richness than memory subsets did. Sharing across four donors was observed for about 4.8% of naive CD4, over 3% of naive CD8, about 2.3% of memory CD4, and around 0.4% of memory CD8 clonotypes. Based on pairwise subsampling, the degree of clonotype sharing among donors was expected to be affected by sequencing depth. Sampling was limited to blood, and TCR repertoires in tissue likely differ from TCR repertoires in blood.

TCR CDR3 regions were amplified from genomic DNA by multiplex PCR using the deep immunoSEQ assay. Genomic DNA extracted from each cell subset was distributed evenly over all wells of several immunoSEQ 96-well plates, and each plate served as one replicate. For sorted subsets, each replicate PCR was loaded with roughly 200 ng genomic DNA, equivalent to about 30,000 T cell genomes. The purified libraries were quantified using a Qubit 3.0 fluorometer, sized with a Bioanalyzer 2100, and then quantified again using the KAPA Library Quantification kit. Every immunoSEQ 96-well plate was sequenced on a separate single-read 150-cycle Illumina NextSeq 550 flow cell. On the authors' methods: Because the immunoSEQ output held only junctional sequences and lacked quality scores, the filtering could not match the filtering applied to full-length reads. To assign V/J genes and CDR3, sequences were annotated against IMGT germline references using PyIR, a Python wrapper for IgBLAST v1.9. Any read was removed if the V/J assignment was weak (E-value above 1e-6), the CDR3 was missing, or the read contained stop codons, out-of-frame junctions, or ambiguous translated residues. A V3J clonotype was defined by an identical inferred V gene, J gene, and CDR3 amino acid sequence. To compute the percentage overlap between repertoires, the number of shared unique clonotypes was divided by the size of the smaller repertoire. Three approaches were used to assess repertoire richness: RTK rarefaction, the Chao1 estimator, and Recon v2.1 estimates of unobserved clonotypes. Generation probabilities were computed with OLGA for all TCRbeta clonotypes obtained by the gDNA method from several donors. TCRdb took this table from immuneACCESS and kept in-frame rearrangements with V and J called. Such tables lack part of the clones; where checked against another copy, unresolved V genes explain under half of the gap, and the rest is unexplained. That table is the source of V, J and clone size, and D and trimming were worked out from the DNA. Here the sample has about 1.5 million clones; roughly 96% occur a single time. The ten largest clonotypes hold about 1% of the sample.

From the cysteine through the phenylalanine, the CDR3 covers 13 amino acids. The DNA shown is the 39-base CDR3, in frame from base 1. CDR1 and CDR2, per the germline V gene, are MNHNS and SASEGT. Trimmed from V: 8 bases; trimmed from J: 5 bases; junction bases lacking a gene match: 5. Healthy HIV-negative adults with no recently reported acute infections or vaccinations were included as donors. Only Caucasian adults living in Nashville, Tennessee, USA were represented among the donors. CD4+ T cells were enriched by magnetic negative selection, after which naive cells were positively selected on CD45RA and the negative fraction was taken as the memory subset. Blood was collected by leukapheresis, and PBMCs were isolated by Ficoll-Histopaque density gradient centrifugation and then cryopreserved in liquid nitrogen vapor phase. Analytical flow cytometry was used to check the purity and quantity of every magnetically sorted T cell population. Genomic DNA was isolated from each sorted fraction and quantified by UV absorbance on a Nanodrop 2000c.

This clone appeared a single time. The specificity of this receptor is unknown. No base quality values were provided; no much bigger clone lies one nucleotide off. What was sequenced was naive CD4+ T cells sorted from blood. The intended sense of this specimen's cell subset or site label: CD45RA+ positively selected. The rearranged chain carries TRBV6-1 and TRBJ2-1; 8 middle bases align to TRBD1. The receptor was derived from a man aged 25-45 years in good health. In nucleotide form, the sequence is TGTGCCAGCGACAGGGGACCCCACAATGAGCAGTTCTTC. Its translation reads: CASDRGPHNEQFF.